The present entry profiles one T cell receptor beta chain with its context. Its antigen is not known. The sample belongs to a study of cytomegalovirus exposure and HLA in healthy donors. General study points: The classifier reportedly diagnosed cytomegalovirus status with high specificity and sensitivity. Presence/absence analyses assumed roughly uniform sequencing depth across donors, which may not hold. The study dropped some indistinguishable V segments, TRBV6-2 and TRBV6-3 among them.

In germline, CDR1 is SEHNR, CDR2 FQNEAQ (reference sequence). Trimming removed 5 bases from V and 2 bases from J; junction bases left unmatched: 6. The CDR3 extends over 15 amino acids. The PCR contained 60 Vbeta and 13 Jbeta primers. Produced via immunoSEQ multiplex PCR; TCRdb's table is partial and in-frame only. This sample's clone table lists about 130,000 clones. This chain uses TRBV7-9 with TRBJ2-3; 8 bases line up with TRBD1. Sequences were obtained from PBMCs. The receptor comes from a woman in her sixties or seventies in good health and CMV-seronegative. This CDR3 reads CASSPGQGTTDTQYF. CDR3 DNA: TGTGCCAGCAGCCCTGGACAGGGAACCACAGATACGCAGTATTTT.